The 12 T cell receptor delta chains below were found in one sample sequenced in a study of gamma-delta chains in newborns, infants, children. TCRdb reran clone calling via CATT on the reads. The table has approximately 4,100 delta-chain clones, around 0.6% seen once. What was sequenced was blood. Receptors originate from a child who was a newborn, infant or young child, either healthy, febrile or measles-vaccinated (not recorded which).

This clone was seen a few times. A much larger clone sits a single nucleotide away, making a read error possible. Other DNA sequences in the sample encode the same CDR3. The chain recombines TRDV2 with TRDJ3; 10 bases align to TRDD3. Per the germline V gene, CDR1 is GEAIGNYY and CDR2 is EKD. This CDR3 is 18 amino acids long. DNA for the CDR3: TGTGCCTGTGACACTGGGGGATACTACTCCTGGGACACCCGACAGATGTTTTTT. Its translation: CACDTGGYYSWDTRQMFF.

For this clone: A much larger clone differs from this one at a single base, so this may be a read error. The chain couples TRDV2 to TRDJ3; a weak D match, TRDD3 (5 bases). This CDR3 spans 21 amino acids. Germline loops: CDR1 GEAIGNYY, CDR2 EKD. Trimming cost V 0 bases and J 2 bases, with 22 bases left between them. This CDR3 is CACDTVKGYWSGTWDTRQMFF. The CDR3 coding sequence is TGTGCCTGTGACACCGTCAAGGGCTACTGGAGCGGCACCTGGGACACCCGACAGATGTTTTTC.

This clone has just a few counts. A much larger clone differs by one base, so this may be a read error. This sample also contains other DNA sequences that code for the same CDR3. J is TRDJ3 and V is TRDV2, with 9 bases lining up with TRDD3. Germline values: CDR1 GEAIGNYY, CDR2 EKD. This CDR3 is built from 18 residues. The chain's CDR3 is CACVPLGDGTWDTRRMFF. The CDR3 bases are TGCGCCTGTGTACCCCTGGGGGATGGCACCTGGGACACCCGACGGATGTTTTTC.

About this clone: TCRdb's listed protein matches a much larger clone and diverges from this DNA's translation at residue 10, likely through a read error; the protein shown comes from the DNA. This rearrangement joins TRDV2 to TRDJ2; 7 bases are shared with TRDD3. CDR1 is GEAIGNYY, CDR2 EKD, per germline. Trimming removed 0 bases from V and 4 bases from J; junction bases left unmatched: 16. This CDR3 comprises 19 residues. This chain's CDR3 is CACDTLVLGNTRETAQLFF. The DNA of the CDR3 is TGTGCCTGTGACACCCTTGTACTGGGGAATACGCGGGAGACAGCACAACTCTTCTTT.

Comment on this clone: The TCRdb protein, from a much larger clone, departs from this DNA's translation at residue 7, likely by read error; the protein shown derives from the DNA. The chain uses TRDV2 and TRDJ2, with a weak D call TRDD3 (6 bases). This CDR3 has 14 residues. Trimming cost V 2 bases and J 4 bases, with 10 bases left between them. Germline V gene sequence: CDR1 GEAIGNYY, CDR2 EKD. Here the CDR3 reads CACDRGCWTAQLFF. The CDR3 DNA reads as TGTGCCTGTGACAGGGGATGCTGGACAGCACAACTCTTCTTT.

The table lists this clone with a few counts. The protein that TCRdb holds for this DNA derives from a much larger clone and differs from the translated DNA at residue 14, which likely indicates a read error; the protein shown here is translated from the DNA. CDR3 coding DNA: TGTGCCTGTGACACCCCTGGGGCAAGCTCCTGGGACACCCAACAGATGTTTTTC. Protein product: CACDTPGASSWDTQQMFF. The chain combines TRDV2 with TRDJ3; maybe TRDD3 (6 bases). In germline, CDR1 is GEAIGNYY, CDR2 EKD. CDR3 length: 18 residues.

This clone is labeled large. The identical CDR3 is also encoded by other nucleotide sequences in the sample. This chain joins TRDV2 and TRDJ3, with 10 bases lining up with TRDD3. The CDR3 covers 18 residues. Germline values: CDR1 GEAIGNYY, CDR2 EKD. V lost 0 bases, J lost 3 bases, and 4 bases stayed unmatched. The CDR3 reads CACDTVLGDFWDTRQMFF. In DNA, the CDR3 is TGTGCCTGTGACACCGTACTGGGGGATTTCTGGGACACCCGACAGATGTTTTTC.

In its sample, this clone ranks as large. This CDR3 is also generated by other DNA sequences in the sample. The chain recombines TRDV2 with TRDJ3, with 8 bases lining up with TRDD3. This CDR3 has 22 residues. J was trimmed by 0 bases and V by 0 bases; bases with no gene match: 15. Germline V gives CDR1 GEAIGNYY, CDR2 EKD. CDR3 protein: CACDTVTVGDPSSSWDTRQMFF. CDR3 in DNA: TGTGCCTGTGACACCGTTACAGTGGGGGATCCCTCGAGCTCCTGGGACACCCGACAGATGTTTTTC.

This clone was counted a few times. For this DNA, TCRdb reports the protein of a much larger clone, which diverges at residue 9, most likely from a read error; the protein presented here is translated directly from the DNA. The chain combines TRDV2 with TRDJ1; 10 bases match TRDD3. J lost 5 bases, V lost 0 bases, and 5 bases had no gene match. Germline CDR1 and CDR2: GEAIGNYY and EKD. This CDR3 is 15 amino acids long. This CDR3 reads CACDTWGIQGDKLIF. CDR3 sequence (DNA): TGTGCCTGTGACACCTGGGGGATACAAGGTGATAAACTCATCTTT.

With regard to this clone: The mismatch at residue 8 between this DNA's translation and the TCRdb protein of a much larger clone likely reflects a read error; the protein shown is translated from the DNA. The V gene is TRDV2, the J gene TRDJ1, with 7 bases that match TRDD3. Germline V CDR1 and CDR2: GEAIGNYY, EKD. Unmatched junction bases numbered 11, after V lost 2 bases and J lost 6 bases. This CDR3 contains 15 residues. CDR3 coding DNA: TGTGCCTGTGACAAACTGGGGAACCGGGGGCATAAACTCATCTTT. This translates into CACDKLGNRGHKLIF.

For this clone: It may be a read error: a sequence one base away is much more abundant. The chain is built from TRDV2 and TRDJ1; 12 bases match TRDD3. Per germline, CDR1 GEAIGNYY and CDR2 EKD. Trimming at V came to 7 bases and at J to 4 bases, leaving 9 bases not matched to a gene. This CDR3 region has 15 residues. The CDR3 bases are TGTGCCTGGACTGGGGGATACTCGAGCAACGATAAACTCATCTTT. This gives the protein CAWTGGYSSNDKLIF.

On this clone: It is likely a read error: a sequence one base away is far more abundant. The sample carries other DNA sequences with the same CDR3. The chain employs TRDV2 and TRDJ3; a possible D gene is TRDD3 (5 bases). The germline gives CDR1 GEAIGNYY, CDR2 EKD. The CDR3 contains 15 residues. The CDR3 nucleotides read TGTGCCTGTGACCGGCTCTCCTGGGACACCCGGCAGATGTTTTTC. It is translated as CACDRLSWDTRQMFF.